Below are 22 T cell receptor beta chains sequenced from a single sample in a study of a mutant IDH1 vaccine in newly diagnosed glioma. The data were produced by immunoSEQ multiplex PCR, yet TCRdb's version contains in-frame clones alone and is incomplete. Found here are tens of thousands of clones, roughly 84% of them singletons; the top ten hold roughly 5%. Sample time point: baseline, week 1 (first vaccination visit). Sample treatment: pre-vaccination baseline after standard-of-care therapy. Sequencing was performed on PBMCs, taken from a glioma patient treated with radiotherapy, temozolomide or both. All receptors derive from a man aged 40-55 years with glioma.

J is TRBJ1-1 and V is TRBV28, with no clear D. This CDR3 comprises 12 residues. The V gene lost 5 bases and the J gene lost 12 bases, with 16 bases spanning the gap. The germline gives CDR1 MDHEN, CDR2 SYDVKM. CDR3: CASSTPPSTTFF. The CDR3 DNA follows: TGTGCCAGCAGTACGCCCCCTTCTACAACTTTCTTT.

The chain carries TRBV6-5 and TRBJ1-4; D gene ambiguous. The CDR3 loop spans 14 amino acids. Deletions cut 5 bases from V and 3 bases from J, with 10 bases between. The germline CDR1 and CDR2 sequences are MNHEY and SVGAGI. CDR3 sequence (DNA): TGTGCCAGCAGTACGGGCGGGTCTAATGAAAAACTGTTTTTT. Translated: CASSTGGSNEKLFF.

The genes are TRBV29-1 and TRBJ2-1, with TRBD1 matching over 8 bases. This CDR3 is 13 amino acids long. The junction had 5 bases not matched to a gene; V was cut back by 4 bases and J by 6 bases. Germline V gene sequence: CDR1 SQVTM, CDR2 ANQGSEA. CDR3 sequence reads: CSVAGTGSNEQFF. The CDR3 DNA is TGCAGCGTTGCCGGGACAGGAAGCAATGAGCAGTTCTTC.

The V call is TRBV30, the J call TRBJ1-6; TRBD1 matches at 7 bases. CDR3 size: 14 residues. CDR1 and CDR2 (germline): GTSNPN, SVGIG (reference sequence). Trimming at V came to 3 bases and at J to 14 bases, leaving 13 bases not matched to a gene. The CDR3 loop is CAWRAGTEIHALHF. CDR3 nucleotide sequence: TGTGCCTGGAGAGCCGGGACAGAAATTCACGCCCTCCACTTT. The variable domain in full, with the rest retrieved from reference TRBV30 and TRBJ1-6, is SQTIHQWPATLVQPVGSPLSLECTVEGTSNPNLYWYRQAAGRGLQLLFYSVGIGQISSEVPQNLSASRPQDRQFILSSKKLLLSDSGFYLCAWRAGTEIHALHFGNGTRLTVT.

The chain is built from TRBV30 and TRBJ2-3, with no clear D. Deletions cut 1 base from V and 1 base from J, with 3 bases between. The CDR3 runs 12 residues. CDR1 is GTSNPN, CDR2 SVGIG, per germline (reference sequence). CDR3 protein: CAWSGGTDTQYF. CDR3 nucleotides: TGTGCCTGGAGTGGAGGCACAGATACGCAGTATTTT.

The rearrangement uses TRBV28 and TRBJ2-1; D is unresolved. Trimming cost V 8 bases and J 9 bases, with 20 bases left between them. The CDR3 extends over 14 amino acids. Germline V gives CDR1 MDHEN, CDR2 SYDVKM. The CDR3 spells CASVSLYGYLEQFF. The DNA for the CDR3 is TGTGCCAGCGTATCGTTGTATGGGTATCTTGAGCAGTTCTTC.

The chain employs TRBV25-1 and TRBJ1-4, with D unresolved. There are 16 residues in the CDR3. Germline V gene sequence: CDR1 MGHDK, CDR2 SYGVNS. Trimming took off 3 bases at V and 7 bases at J, with 18 bases between the two ends. The DNA for the CDR3 is TGTGCCAGCAGTGACCAGTATGGCCAAACGGGTGAAAAACTGTTTTTT. It specifies CASSDQYGQTGEKLFF.

V and J are TRBV7-2 and TRBJ2-5; TRBD1 is a possible D gene (5 bases). Germline V CDR1 and CDR2: SGHTA, FQGNSA. Trimming cost V 5 bases and J 5 bases, with 15 bases left between them. This CDR3 contains 14 residues. The CDR3 sequence: CASSVPGPGETQYF. The CDR3 DNA follows: TGTGCCAGCAGCGTCCCGGGCCCAGGGGAGACCCAGTACTTC.

V usage is TRBV9 and J usage is TRBJ2-7; a possible D gene is TRBD1 (6 bases). Germline CDR1 and CDR2: SGDLS and YYNGEE. The CDR3 runs to 13 residues. V shed 0 bases and J shed 7 bases, with 11 bases lying between them. CDR3 protein: CASSVGRGREQYF. The DNA for the CDR3 is TGTGCCAGCAGCGTAGGCAGGGGAAGGGAGCAGTACTTC. Full variable domain (missing parts from reference TRBV9 and TRBJ2-7): DSGVTQTPKHLITATGQRVTLRCSPRSGDLSVYWYQQSLDQGLQFLIQYYNGEERAKGNILERFSAQQFPDLHSELNLSSLELGDSALYFCASSVGRGREQYFGPGTRLTVT.

The chain carries TRBV11-2 and TRBJ2-1; D call uncertain. Trimming stripped 1 base from V and 12 bases from J, with 13 bases between. Germline CDR1 reads SGHAT; CDR2 reads FQNNGV. The CDR3 contains 13 residues. In nucleotides, the CDR3 is TGTGCCAGCAGCTTAGGCCGGGTTCTTGCGCAGTTCTTC. Translated, it gives CASSLGRVLAQFF.

The chain links TRBV7-9 to TRBJ1-4, with D possibly TRBD1 on 5 matching bases. Germline V gene data show CDR1 as SEHNR and CDR2 as FQNEAQ (reference sequence). This CDR3 spans 14 amino acids. Trimming took off 5 bases at V and 8 bases at J, with 15 bases between the two ends. The CDR3 nucleotides read TGTGCCAGCAGCGTAAGAAACGGGGGGGAAAAACTGTTTTTT. It translates to CASSVRNGGEKLFF.

CDR3 coding DNA: TGTGCCAGCAGCCCAGAGAGGGGCGGGCAGCCCCAGCATTTT. Its protein is CASSPERGGQPQHF. The rearrangement links TRBV11-2 to TRBJ1-5; D is possibly TRBD1 (5 bases). Trimming shortened V by 5 bases and J by 7 bases, and 15 bases separated the two germline ends. The CDR3 length is 14 residues. From germline, CDR1 is SGHAT and CDR2 FQNNGV.

The gene calls are TRBV9 and TRBJ1-2; TRBD1 matches at 9 bases. Germline values: CDR1 SGDLS, CDR2 YYNGEE. The ends lost 4 bases at V and 5 bases at J; junction bases unmatched: 6. The CDR3 runs to 14 residues. DNA for the CDR3: TGTGCCAGCAGCCCACAGGGGGCGTATTATGGCTACACCTTC. Its translation: CASSPQGAYYGYTF.

CDR3 nucleotide sequence: TGTGCCAGCAGCCGAGTGGGGGGGACTGAAGCTTTCTTT. Translation: CASSRVGGTEAFF. The rearrangement uses TRBV7-9 and TRBJ1-1; D possibly corresponds to TRBD1 (5 bases). Germline CDR1 and CDR2: SEHNR and FQNEAQ (reference sequence). V gave up 5 bases and J gave up 5 bases, with 12 bases separating them. This CDR3 spans 13 amino acids.

This sequence joins TRBV10-3 and TRBJ2-4; 12 nucleotides agree with TRBD1. The V gene end was trimmed by 0 bases and the J gene end by 0 bases; junction bases not matched to a gene: 9. Germline CDR1 reads ENHRY; CDR2 reads SYGVKD. This CDR3 region has 20 residues. The CDR3: CAISESIGTGGRGAKNIQYF. The CDR3 DNA is TGTGCCATCAGTGAGTCGATAGGGACAGGGGGCCGGGGAGCCAAAAACATTCAGTACTTC.

This clone turned up a few times. The rearrangement links TRBV4-3 to TRBJ2-7; D is unresolved. Trimming removed 0 bases at V and 2 bases at J, with 11 bases between. Germline CDR1 and CDR2: LGHNA and YSLEER. This CDR3 has 15 amino acids. The DNA for the CDR3 is TGCGCCAGCAGCCAAGATCTCGGTGAAGCCTACGAGCAGTACTTC. Translation: CASSQDLGEAYEQYF.

This clone came up a few times. V usage is TRBV7-9 and J usage is TRBJ1-5; no reliable D call. V was shortened by 5 bases and J by 0 bases, with 14 bases between the two germline ends. Per germline, CDR1 SEHNR and CDR2 FQNEAQ (reference sequence). CDR3 length: 16 amino acids. CDR3 in DNA: TGTGCCAGCAGCACCGGGCGGGGAGGTAGCAATCAGCCCCAGCATTTT. Residues: CASSTGRGGSNQPQHF.

The chain uses TRBV7-8 and TRBJ1-3; the D is unclear. From germline, CDR1 is SGHVS and CDR2 FQNEAQ. The CDR3 runs to 15 residues. V lost 1 base to trimming and J lost 2 bases, with 9 bases between them. CDR3: CASSLGASAGNTIYF. As DNA, the CDR3 is TGTGCCAGCAGCTTAGGGGCCTCGGCTGGAAACACCATATATTTT. The entire variable domain, with the rest obtained from reference TRBV7-8 and TRBJ1-3, is as follows: GAGVSQSPRYKVAKRGQDVALRCDPISGHVSLFWYQQALGQGPEFLTYFQNEAQLDKSGLPSDRFFAERPEGSVSTLKIQRTQQEDSAVYLCASSLGASAGNTIYFGEGSWLTVV.

The V call is TRBV30, the J call TRBJ1-2, with D unclear. The CDR3 has 13 amino acids. The ends were cut back, 0 bases at V and 7 bases at J, with 12 bases in the middle. Germline V gene sequence: CDR1 GTSNPN, CDR2 SVGIG (reference sequence). The CDR3 loop is CAWSVAGGIGYTF. The CDR3 coding sequence is TGTGCCTGGAGTGTAGCGGGTGGAATTGGCTACACCTTC. The full variable domain, with the rest looked up from reference TRBV30 and TRBJ1-2, is SQTIHQWPATLVQPVGSPLSLECTVEGTSNPNLYWYRQAAGRGLQLLFYSVGIGQISSEVPQNLSASRPQDRQFILSSKKLLLSDSGFYLCAWSVAGGIGYTFGSGTRLTVV.

The chain combines TRBV5-1 with TRBJ2-5, with D perhaps being TRBD1 or TRBD2 (5 bases each). V dropped 1 base and J dropped 1 base, with 11 bases sitting between them. Looked up from germline, CDR1 is SGHRS and CDR2 is YFSETQ. This CDR3 comprises 15 residues. In nucleotides, the CDR3 is TGCGCCAGCAGCTTGTATAGGGGAGCCCAAGAGACCCAGTACTTC. The encoded protein is CASSLYRGAQETQYF.

V gene TRBV2 combines with J gene TRBJ1-2; D is possibly TRBD1 (6 bases). V lost 11 bases and J lost 1, with 17 bases in between. Germline-derived CDR1 and CDR2 are SNHLY and FYNNEI. CDR3 length: 14 residues. CDR3 in DNA: TGTGCCGCGCAACCGACAGGAAATAACTATGGCTACACCTTC. This gives the protein CAAQPTGNNYGYTF.

This clone turned up a few times. J is TRBJ2-6 and V is TRBV21-1; the DNA was not compared with TRBD1, the D call given in the table. TRBV21-1 is recorded as a pseudogene. CDR3 size: 19 residues. The CDR3 spells CASSRSGTGGAPGANVLTF. The CDR3, as DNA: TGTGCCAGCAGCCGAAGCGGGACAGGGGGCGCCCCTGGGGCCAACGTCCTGACTTTC.